These 5 T cell receptor beta chains were all obtained from the same sample, sequenced in a study of CD8 T cells in Susac syndrome. After extraction with the RNeasy kit, roughly 0.45 to 1 ug of the RNA was reverse transcribed using random hexamers. A single record per CDR3 protein comes from TCRdb applying MiXCR to the immunoSEQ multiplex PCR reads. The sample contains 150,000 to 200,000 distinct CDR3 sequences, about 93% of which appear only once. Specimen: CD4+ T cells from PBMCs. These receptors all stem from a human donor in good health.

This chain uses TRBV20-1 with TRBJ2-5; 10 bases map to TRBD2. V gave up 5 bases and J gave up 5 bases; unmatched junction bases: 8. In germline, CDR1 is DFQATT, CDR2 SNEGSKA (reference sequence). This CDR3 spans 14 amino acids. For the CDR3, the DNA is TGCAGTGCTCCCTATCTAGCGGGGGATGAGACCCAGTACTTC. Encoded protein: CSAPYLAGDETQYF.

This chain uses TRBV29-1 with TRBJ2-3, with D tentatively TRBD1 or TRBD2 (5 bases each). Trimming removed 6 bases from V and 0 bases from J, with 10 bases in between. CDR1 and CDR2 (germline): SQVTM, ANQGSEA. This CDR3 is 13 amino acids long. As DNA, the CDR3 is TGCAGCGTCCTCCGGGACAGCACAGATACGCAGTATTTT. This translates into CSVLRDSTDTQYF.

This CDR3 reads CASSYSLASGGDEQFF. The CDR3 region has the DNA TGTGCCAGCAGTTACTCTCTGGCTAGCGGGGGGGATGAGCAGTTCTTC. The gene calls are TRBV6-5 and TRBJ2-1; 12 nucleotides line up with TRBD2. The CDR3 sequence is 16 residues long. J gave up 8 bases and V 0 bases, and 5 bases lay outside the gene matches. Germline V gene data show CDR1 as MNHEY and CDR2 as SVGAGI.

The sample holds a few counts of this clonotype. The gene calls are TRBV6-2 or TRBV6-3 and TRBJ2-7; 9 bases map to TRBD2. The CDR3 is made up of 15 amino acids. The V segment lost 5 bases and the J segment 0 bases; nucleotides outside the gene matches: 5. Germline V gene lookup returns CDR1 MNHEY and CDR2 SVGEGT. The CDR3 DNA is TGTGCCAGCAGTCGGAAGCGGGGGGACTCCTACGAGCAGTACTTC. Its protein is CASSRKRGDSYEQYF.

V and J are TRBV29-1 and TRBJ1-5; weak D call: TRBD1 (5 bases). Between the trimmed V and J ends, which lost 6 bases and 3 bases, there was a span of 18 bases. The CDR3 contains 15 residues. Germline V gives CDR1 SQVTM, CDR2 ANQGSEA. CDR3 loop: CSVTLDWGVNQPQHF. The CDR3 nucleotides read TGCAGCGTCACACTAGACTGGGGGGTCAATCAGCCCCAGCATTTT.